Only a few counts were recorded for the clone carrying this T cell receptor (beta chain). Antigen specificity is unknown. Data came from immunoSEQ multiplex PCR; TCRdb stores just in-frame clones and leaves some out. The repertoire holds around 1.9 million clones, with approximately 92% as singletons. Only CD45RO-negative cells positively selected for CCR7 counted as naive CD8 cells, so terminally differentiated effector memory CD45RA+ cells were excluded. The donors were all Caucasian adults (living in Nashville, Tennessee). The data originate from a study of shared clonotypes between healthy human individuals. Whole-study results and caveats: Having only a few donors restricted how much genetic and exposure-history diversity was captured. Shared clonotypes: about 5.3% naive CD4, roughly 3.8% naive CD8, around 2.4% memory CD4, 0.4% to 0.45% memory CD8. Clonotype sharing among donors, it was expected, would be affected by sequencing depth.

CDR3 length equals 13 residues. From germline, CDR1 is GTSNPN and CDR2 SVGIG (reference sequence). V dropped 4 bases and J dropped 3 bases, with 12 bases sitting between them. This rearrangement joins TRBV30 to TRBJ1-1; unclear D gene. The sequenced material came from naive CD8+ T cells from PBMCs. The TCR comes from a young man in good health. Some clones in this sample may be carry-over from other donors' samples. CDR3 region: CAWTELADTEAFF. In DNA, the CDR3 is TGTGCCTGGACTGAACTGGCGGACACTGAAGCTTTCTTT. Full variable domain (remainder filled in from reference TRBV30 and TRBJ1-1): SQTIHQWPATLVQPVGSPLSLECTVEGTSNPNLYWYRQAAGRGLQLLFYSVGIGQISSEVPQNLSASRPQDRQFILSSKKLLLSDSGFYLCAWTELADTEAFFGQGTRLTVV.